Detailed here is one TCR beta chain. Its antigen is not known. Molecules of cDNA were individually given unique molecular identifiers that were attached to them. TCRdb called the 5' RACE reads again in MiXCR, with one record for every CDR3 protein. The sample includes 40,000 to 60,000 distinct CDR3 sequences, around 6.4% of them seen just once. The data belong to a study of early T cells in non-severe SARS-CoV-2 infection. Across the study: Sequenced material consisted of bulk RNA (from unsorted whole blood), and chains were unpaired. General study results and limits: VDJdb-based annotation leaned toward anti-spike CD8 responses and missed private and CD4 specificities.

The source is an adult who was a healthcare worker with PCR-confirmed SARS-CoV-2 infection or an uninfected control (not recorded which). The material was whole blood, obtained at baseline.

CDR3 sequence reads: CASSGGEDTGELFF. The CDR3 nucleotides read TGTGCCAGCAGTGGCGGAGAAGACACCGGGGAGCTGTTTTTT. This rearrangement joins TRBV6-1 to TRBJ2-2; D remains unclear. Trimming shortened V by 4 bases and J by 3 bases, and 9 bases separated the two germline ends. Germline CDR1 MNHNS, CDR2 SASEGT. The CDR3 spans 14 residues.